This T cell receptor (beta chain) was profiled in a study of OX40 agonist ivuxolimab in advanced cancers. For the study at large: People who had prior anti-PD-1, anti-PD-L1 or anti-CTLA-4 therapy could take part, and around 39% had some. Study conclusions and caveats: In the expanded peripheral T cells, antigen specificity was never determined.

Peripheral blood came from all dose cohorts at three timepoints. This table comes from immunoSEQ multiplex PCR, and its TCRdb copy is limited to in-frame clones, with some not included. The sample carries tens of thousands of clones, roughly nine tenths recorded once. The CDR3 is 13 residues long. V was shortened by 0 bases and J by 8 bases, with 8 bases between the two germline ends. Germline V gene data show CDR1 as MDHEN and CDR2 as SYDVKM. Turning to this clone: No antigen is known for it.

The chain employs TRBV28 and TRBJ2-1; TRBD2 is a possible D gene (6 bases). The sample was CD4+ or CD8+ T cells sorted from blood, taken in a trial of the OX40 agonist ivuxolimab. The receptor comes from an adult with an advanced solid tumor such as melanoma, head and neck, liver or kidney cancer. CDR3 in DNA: TGTGCCAGCAGTTTATGGGGGACTTATGAGCAGTTCTTC. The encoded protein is CASSLWGTYEQFF. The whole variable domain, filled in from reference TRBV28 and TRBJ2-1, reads DVKVTQSSRYLVKRTGEKVFLECVQDMDHENMFWYRQDPGLGLRLIYFSYDVKMKEKGDIPEGYSVSREKKERFSLILESASTNQTSMYLCASSLWGTYEQFFGPGTRLTVL.